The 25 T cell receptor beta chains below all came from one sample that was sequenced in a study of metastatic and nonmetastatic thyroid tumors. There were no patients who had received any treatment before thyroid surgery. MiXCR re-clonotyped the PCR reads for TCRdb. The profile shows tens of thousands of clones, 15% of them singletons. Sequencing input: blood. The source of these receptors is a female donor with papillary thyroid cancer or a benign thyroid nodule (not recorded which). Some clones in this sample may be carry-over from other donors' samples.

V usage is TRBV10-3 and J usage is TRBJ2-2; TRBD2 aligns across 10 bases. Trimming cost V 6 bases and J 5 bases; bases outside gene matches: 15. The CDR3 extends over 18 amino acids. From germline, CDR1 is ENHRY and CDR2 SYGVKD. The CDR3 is CAISPRTLAGGGTGELFF. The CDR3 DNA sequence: TGTGCCATCAGCCCGAGGACTTTAGCGGGGGGCGGGACCGGGGAGCTGTTTTTT.

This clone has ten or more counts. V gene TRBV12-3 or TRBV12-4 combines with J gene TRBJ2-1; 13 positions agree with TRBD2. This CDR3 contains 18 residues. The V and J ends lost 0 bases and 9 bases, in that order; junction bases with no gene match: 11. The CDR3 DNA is TGTGCCAGCAGTTTAGCGCTCGGGACTAGCGGGGCCCGGGGTGAGCAGTTCTTC. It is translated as CASSLALGTSGARGEQFF.

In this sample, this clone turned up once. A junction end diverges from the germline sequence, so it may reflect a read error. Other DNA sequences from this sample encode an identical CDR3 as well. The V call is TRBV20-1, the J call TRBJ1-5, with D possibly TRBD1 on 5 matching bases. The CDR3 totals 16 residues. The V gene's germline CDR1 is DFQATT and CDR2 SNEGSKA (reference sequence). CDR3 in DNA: TGCAGTGCTAGAGATCTTCGGGCAGCGGGGGATCAGCCACAGCATTTT. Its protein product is CSARDLRAAGDQPQHF.

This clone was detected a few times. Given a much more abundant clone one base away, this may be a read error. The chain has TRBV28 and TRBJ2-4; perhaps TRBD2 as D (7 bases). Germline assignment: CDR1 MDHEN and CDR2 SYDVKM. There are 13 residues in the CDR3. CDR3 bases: TGTGCCAGCAGCTTATGGGGGGGCAACATTCAGTACTTC. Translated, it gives CASSLWGGNIQYF. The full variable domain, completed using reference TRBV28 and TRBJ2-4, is DVKVTQSSRYLVKRTGEKVFLECVQDMDHENMFWYRQDPGLGLRLIYFSYDVKMKEKGDIPEGYSVSREKKERFSLILESASTNQTSMYLCASSLWGGNIQYFGAGTRLSVL.

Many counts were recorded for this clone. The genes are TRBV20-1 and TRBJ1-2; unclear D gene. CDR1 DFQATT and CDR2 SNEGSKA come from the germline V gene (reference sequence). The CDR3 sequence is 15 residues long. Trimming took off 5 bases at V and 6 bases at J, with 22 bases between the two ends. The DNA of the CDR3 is TGCAGTGCTCCCGATCCCTATCTAGGGCTTGATGGCTACACCTTC. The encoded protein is CSAPDPYLGLDGYTF.

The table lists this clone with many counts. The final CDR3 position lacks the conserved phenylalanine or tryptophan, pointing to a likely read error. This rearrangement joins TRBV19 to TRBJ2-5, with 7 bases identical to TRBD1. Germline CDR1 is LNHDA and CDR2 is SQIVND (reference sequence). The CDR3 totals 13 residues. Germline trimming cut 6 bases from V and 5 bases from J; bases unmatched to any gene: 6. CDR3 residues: CASSRQGGETQYS. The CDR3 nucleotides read TGTGCCAGTAGCCGACAGGGCGGGGAGACCCAGTACTCC.

CDR3 in amino acids: CASSEGTAYYNEQFF. For the CDR3, the DNA is TGTGCCAGCTCAGAAGGGACGGCATACTACAATGAGCAGTTCTTC. The chain couples TRBV3-1 to TRBJ2-1, with D perhaps TRBD1 or TRBD2 (5 bases each). CDR1 and CDR2 (germline): LGHDT, YNNKEL (reference sequence). This CDR3 is built from 15 residues. Trimming pared 8 bases from V and 3 bases from J, leaving 17 bases between.

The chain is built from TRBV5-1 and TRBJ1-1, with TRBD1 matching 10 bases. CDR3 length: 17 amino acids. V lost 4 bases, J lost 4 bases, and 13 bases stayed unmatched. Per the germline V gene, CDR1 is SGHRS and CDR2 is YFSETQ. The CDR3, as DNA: TGCGCCAGCAGCAAGGGACAGGGGACACTCCAAGGCACTGAAGCTTTCTTT. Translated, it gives CASSKGQGTLQGTEAFF.

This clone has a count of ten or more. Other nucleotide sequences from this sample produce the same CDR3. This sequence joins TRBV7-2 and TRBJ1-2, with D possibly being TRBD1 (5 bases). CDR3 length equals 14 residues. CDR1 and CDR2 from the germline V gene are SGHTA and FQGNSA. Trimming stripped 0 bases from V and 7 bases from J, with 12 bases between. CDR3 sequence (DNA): TGTGCCAGCAGCTTAGCAGGGGAGGGTCGTGGCTACACCTTC. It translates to CASSLAGEGRGYTF.

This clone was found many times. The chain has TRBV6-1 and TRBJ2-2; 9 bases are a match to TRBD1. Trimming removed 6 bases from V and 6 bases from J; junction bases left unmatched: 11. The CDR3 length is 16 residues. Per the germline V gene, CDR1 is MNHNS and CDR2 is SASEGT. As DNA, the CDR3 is TGTGCCAGCAGGAGAGACAGGGGGTTAATCGCCGGGGAGCTGTTTTTT. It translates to CASRRDRGLIAGELFF.

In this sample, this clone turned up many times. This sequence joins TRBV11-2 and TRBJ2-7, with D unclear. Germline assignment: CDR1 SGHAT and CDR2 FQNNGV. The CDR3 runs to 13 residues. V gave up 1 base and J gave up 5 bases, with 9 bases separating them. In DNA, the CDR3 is TGTGCCAGCAGCTTAGTGACGGTTCACGAGCAGTACTTC. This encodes CASSLVTVHEQYF.

This CDR3 is CASSQPGATDTDTQYF. In DNA, the CDR3 is TGTGCCAGCAGCCAACCGGGGGCGACGGACACAGATACGCAGTATTTT. The chain recombines TRBV4-2 with TRBJ2-3, with D perhaps assigned TRBD1 or TRBD2 (6 bases each). The CDR3 runs 16 residues. With 2 bases removed from V and 2 bases from J, the gap between germline ends came to 14 bases. Per the germline V gene, CDR1 is LGHNA and CDR2 is YNFKEQ.

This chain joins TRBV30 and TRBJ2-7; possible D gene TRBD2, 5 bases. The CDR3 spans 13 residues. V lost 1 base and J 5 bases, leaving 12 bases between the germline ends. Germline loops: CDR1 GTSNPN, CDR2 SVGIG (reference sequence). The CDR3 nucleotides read TGTGCCTGGAGTGAGGGCACCGGGAACGAGCAGTACTTC. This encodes CAWSEGTGNEQYF.

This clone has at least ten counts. The CDR3 DNA reads TGTGCCAGCAGTGAAGGTCCTCAGTATACGCAGTATTTT. Its protein product is CASSEGPQYTQYF. This rearrangement joins TRBV6-1 to TRBJ2-3; D gene ambiguous. V lost 1 base to trimming and J lost 7 bases, with 9 bases between them. Germline V gene data show CDR1 as MNHNS and CDR2 as SASEGT. CDR3 size: 13 residues.

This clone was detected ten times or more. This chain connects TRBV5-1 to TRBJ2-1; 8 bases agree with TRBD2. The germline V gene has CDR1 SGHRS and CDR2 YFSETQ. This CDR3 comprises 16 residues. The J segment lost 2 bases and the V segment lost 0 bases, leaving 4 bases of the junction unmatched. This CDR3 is CASSLAGSGTYNEQFF. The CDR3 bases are TGCGCCAGCAGCTTGGCCGGTAGCGGGACCTACAATGAGCAGTTCTTC.

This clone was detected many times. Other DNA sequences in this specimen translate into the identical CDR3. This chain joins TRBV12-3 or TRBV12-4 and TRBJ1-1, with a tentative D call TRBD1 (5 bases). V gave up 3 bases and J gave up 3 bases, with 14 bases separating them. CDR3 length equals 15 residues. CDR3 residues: CASSLGGAPYTEAFF. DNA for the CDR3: TGTGCCAGCAGTTTGGGGGGTGCACCATACACTGAAGCTTTCTTT.

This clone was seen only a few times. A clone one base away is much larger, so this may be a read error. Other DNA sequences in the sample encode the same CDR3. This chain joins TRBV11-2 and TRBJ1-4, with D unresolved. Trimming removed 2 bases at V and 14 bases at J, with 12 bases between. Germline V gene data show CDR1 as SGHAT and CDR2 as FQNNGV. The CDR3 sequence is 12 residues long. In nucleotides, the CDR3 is TGTGCCAGCAGCTTATCGCGAGGCAAGCTGTTTTTT. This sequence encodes CASSLSRGKLFF. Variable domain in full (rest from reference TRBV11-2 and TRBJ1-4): EAGVAQSPRYKIIEKRQSVAFWCNPISGHATLYWYQQILGQGPKLLIQFQNNGVVDDSQLPKDRFSAERLKGVDSTLKIQPAKLEDSAVYLCASSLSRGKLFFGSGTQLSVL.

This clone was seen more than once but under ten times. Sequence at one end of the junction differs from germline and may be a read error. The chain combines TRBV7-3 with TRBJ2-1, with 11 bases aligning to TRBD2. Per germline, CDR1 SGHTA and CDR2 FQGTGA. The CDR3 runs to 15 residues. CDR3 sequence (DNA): TGTGCCAGCATCTTAGGACTAGCGGGTATGAATGAGCAGTTCTTC. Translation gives CASILGLAGMNEQFF.

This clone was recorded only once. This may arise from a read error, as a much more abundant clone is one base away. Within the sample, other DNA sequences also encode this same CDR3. The CDR3 loop is CASSPRGGSSLEQFF. The CDR3 DNA sequence: TGTGCCAGCAGCCCCCGGGGGGGTTCTTCGCTTGAGCAGTTCTTC. The chain uses TRBV3-1 and TRBJ2-1, with 8 bases matching TRBD2. Germline trimming cut 4 bases from V and 9 bases from J; bases unmatched to any gene: 11. Germline lookup yields CDR1 LGHDT and CDR2 YNNKEL (reference sequence). The CDR3 sequence is 15 residues long.

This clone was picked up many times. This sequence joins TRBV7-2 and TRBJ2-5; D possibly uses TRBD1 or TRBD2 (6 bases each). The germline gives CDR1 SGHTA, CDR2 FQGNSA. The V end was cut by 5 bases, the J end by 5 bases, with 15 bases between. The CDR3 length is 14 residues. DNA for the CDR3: TGTGCCAGCAGCGCATACGGGGGCCTGGAGACCCAGTACTTC. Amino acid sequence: CASSAYGGLETQYF. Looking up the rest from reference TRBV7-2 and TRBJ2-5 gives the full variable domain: GAGVSQSPSNKVTEKGKDVELRCDPISGHTALYWYRQSLGQGLEFLIYFQGNSAPDKSGLPSDRFSAERTGGSVSTLTIQRTQQEDSAVYLCASSAYGGLETQYFGPGTRLLVL.

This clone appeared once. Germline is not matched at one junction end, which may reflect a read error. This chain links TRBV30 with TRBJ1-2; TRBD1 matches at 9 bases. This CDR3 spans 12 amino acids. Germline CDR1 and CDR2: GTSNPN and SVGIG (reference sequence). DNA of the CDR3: TGTTCCTGGACAGGGGTCGCTTATGGCTACACCTTC. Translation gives CSWTGVAYGYTF.

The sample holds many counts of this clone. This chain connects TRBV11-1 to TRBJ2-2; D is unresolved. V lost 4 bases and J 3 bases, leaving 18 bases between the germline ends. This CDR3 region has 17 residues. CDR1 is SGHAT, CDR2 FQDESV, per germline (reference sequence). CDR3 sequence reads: CASSSPLIGPYTGELFF. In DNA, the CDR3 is TGTGCCAGCAGCTCCCCCCTGATCGGGCCTTACACCGGGGAGCTGTTTTTT.

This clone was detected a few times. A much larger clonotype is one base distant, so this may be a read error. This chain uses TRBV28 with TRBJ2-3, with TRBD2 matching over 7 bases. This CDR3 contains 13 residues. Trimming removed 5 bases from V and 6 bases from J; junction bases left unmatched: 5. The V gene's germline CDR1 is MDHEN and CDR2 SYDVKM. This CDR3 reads CASSRGVWDTQYF. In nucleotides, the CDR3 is TGTGCCAGCAGTCGGGGGGTCTGGGATACGCAGTATTTT.

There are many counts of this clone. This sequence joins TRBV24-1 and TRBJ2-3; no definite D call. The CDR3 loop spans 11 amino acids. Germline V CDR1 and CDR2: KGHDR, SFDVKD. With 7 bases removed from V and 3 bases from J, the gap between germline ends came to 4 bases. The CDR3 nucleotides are TGTGCCACCAGCTATACAGATACGCAGTATTTT. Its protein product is CATSYTDTQYF.

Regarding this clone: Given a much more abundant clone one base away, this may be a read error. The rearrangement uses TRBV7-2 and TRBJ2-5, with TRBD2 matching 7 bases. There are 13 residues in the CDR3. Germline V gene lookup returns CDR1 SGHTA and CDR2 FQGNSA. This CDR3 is CASSFGWRGTKYF. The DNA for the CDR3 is TGTGCCAGCAGCTTTGGGTGGCGGGGGACCAAGTACTTC.